The rows below give T cell receptor beta chains drawn from one sample of a study of blood T cell repertoires in COVID-19. TCRdb's copy holds only in-frame clones and misses some; the assay was immunoSEQ multiplex PCR. The repertoire consists of 12,000 or so clones, with approximately 85% occurring once and the leading ten covering around 5.6%. What was sequenced was peripheral blood. These receptors were collected from a human donor in a cohort sampled during active COVID-19. CDR3s include the opening cysteine and the closing phenylalanine or tryptophan. A D gene is named only where the DNA matches it firmly. The size of a clone is reported for some rows only, either as once, few or many, or as a class for expanded clones.

D gene | clone size | J gene | V gene | CDR3 DNA | CDR3 protein
TRBD1 | - | TRBJ1-1 | TRBV10-3 | TGTGCCATCAAACCGGGACAGGGGGCTACCGGTAGCGGTGGCACTGAAGCTTTCTTT | CAIKPGQGATGSGGTEAFF
TRBD1 | few | TRBJ1-1 | TRBV11-2 | TGTGCCAGCAGCTTCACAGGGGACACTGAAGCTTTCTTT | CASSFTGDTEAFF
TRBD1 | - | TRBJ1-5 | TRBV10-3 | TGTGCCATCAGTGCGCTCCGGGACAGGGGAAATCAGCCCCAGCATTTT | CAISALRDRGNQPQHF
TRBD1 | - | TRBJ2-3 | TRBV5-1 | TGCGCCAGCAGCTTGTCATGGACAGGGAGAGATACGCAGTATTTT | CASSLSWTGRDTQYF
TRBD1 | - | TRBJ2-5 | TRBV24-1 | TGTGCCACCAGTGAAACGGGGACAGGGAGAGAGACCCAGTACTTC | CATSETGTGRETQYF
- | - | TRBJ2-6 | TRBV10-3 | TGTGCCATCAGTGAGTCAGGGCGGGGCACTGGGGCCAACGTCCTGACTTTC | CAISESGRGTGANVLTF
TRBD1 | - | TRBJ1-1 | TRBV3-1/TRBV3-2 | TGTGCCAGCAGCCAGGGACAGGCTTCGAACACTGAAGCTTTCTTT | CASSQGQASNTEAFF
- | - | TRBJ1-5 | TRBV6-1 | TGTGCCAGCAGTGATGGAGGGAATCAGCCCCAGCATTTT | CASSDGGNQPQHF
TRBD1 | few | TRBJ1-5 | TRBV15 | TGTGCCACCAGCAGAGCGGGACAGGGTTATCAGCCCCAGCATTTT | CATSRAGQGYQPQHF
TRBD1 | - | TRBJ1-3 | TRBV28 | TGTGCCAGCAGTTCTACAGGGGGCTCCGTCAACACCATATATTTT | CASSSTGGSVNTIYF
- | few | TRBJ1-5 | TRBV19 | TGTGCCAGTAGATCGGGAGCTCGGGGGGCAAGACAGCCCCAGCATTTT | CASRSGARGARQPQHF
TRBD1 | - | TRBJ2-5 | TRBV5-1 | TGCGCCAGCAGCCGATCGACAGGGCAACAAGAGACCCAGTACTTC | CASSRSTGQQETQYF
TRBD2 | - | TRBJ2-3 | TRBV18 | TGTGCCAGCTCACCACCGGGCCTAGCGGGAGGTACAGATACGCAGTATTTT | CASSPPGLAGGTDTQYF
- | once | TRBJ2-7 | TRBV2 | TGTGCCAGCAGTGAAACCGGACAGCCCTACGAGCAGTACTTC | CASSETGQPYEQYF
- | - | TRBJ2-7 | TRBV18 | TGTGCCAGCTCACCCCGCGGGACGGGATCCTACGAGCAGTACTTC | CASSPRGTGSYEQYF
- | - | TRBJ2-1 | TRBV5-1 | TGCGCCAGCACCCCCGCCGGGAGCCAGCGGAGAAATTACAATGAGCAGTTCTTC | CASTPAGSQRRNYNEQFF
TRBD2 | - | TRBJ2-5 | TRBV13 | TGTGCCAGCAGTCGTGGACATGTCGTGGGGGGGTTAAAAGAGACCCAGTACTTC | CASSRGHVVGGLKETQYF
- | - | TRBJ2-7 | TRBV7-8 | TGTGCCAGCAGCTTTCCGGGGACCTACGAGCAGTACTTC | CASSFPGTYEQYF
TRBD1 | - | TRBJ1-2 | TRBV5-1 | TGCGCCAGCAGCTCCCCTGAGGCGGGACAGGGTACGAGGGGCTACACCTTC | CASSSPEAGQGTRGYTF
TRBD1 | once | TRBJ1-2 | TRBV3-1/TRBV3-2 | TGTGCCAGCAGTCGATCGGGACAGGGGATGAGTGGCTACACCTTC | CASSRSGQGMSGYTF
TRBD2 | - | TRBJ2-5 | TRBV5-1 | TGCGCCAGCAAAACTAGCGGGAGGGCCGGGGAGACCCAGTACTTC | CASKTSGRAGETQYF